This section outlines one TCR beta chain sequence together with its context. The antigen remains unidentified. The sample belongs to a study of CXCR3-negative and CXCR3-positive naive CD8 T cells. Study in general: Per library, roughly 1.6 +/- 0.3 million reads; some 140 million TRB reads overall. Broader study findings: Similar TRBV-TRBJ usage characterized naive CXCR3-negative and CXCR3-positive cells; memory cells differed. Researchers report CXCR3 expression partially decreased after cryopreservation, with fresh PBMCs used in most assays.

Per CD8+ T cell subset, triplicate sorts of 330,000 or so cells each were done. The CDR3 spans 12 residues. CDR1 is SEHNR, CDR2 FQNEAQ, per germline (reference sequence). Libraries were UMI-labeled 5' RACE TRB cDNA. TCRdb re-called the 5' RACE reads; every CDR3 protein appears as one record, without DNA. The table for this sample gives under 70,000 distinct CDR3 sequences. The TCR comes from a human donor in good health. Some clones in this sample may be carry-over from other donors' samples. This chain joins TRBV7-9 and TRBJ1-2; the TCRdb D gene call, TRBD1, has no DNA to confirm it. Sequencing input: memory CD8+ T cells from blood. The CDR3 region is CASSTTGEGYTF. The whole variable domain, remainder taken from reference TRBV7-9 and TRBJ1-2, is DTGVSQNPRHKITKRGQNVTFRCDPISEHNRLYWYRQTLGQGPEFLTYFQNEAQLEKSRLLSDRFSAERPKGSFSTLEIQRTEQGDSAMYLCASSTTGEGYTFGSGTRLTVV.